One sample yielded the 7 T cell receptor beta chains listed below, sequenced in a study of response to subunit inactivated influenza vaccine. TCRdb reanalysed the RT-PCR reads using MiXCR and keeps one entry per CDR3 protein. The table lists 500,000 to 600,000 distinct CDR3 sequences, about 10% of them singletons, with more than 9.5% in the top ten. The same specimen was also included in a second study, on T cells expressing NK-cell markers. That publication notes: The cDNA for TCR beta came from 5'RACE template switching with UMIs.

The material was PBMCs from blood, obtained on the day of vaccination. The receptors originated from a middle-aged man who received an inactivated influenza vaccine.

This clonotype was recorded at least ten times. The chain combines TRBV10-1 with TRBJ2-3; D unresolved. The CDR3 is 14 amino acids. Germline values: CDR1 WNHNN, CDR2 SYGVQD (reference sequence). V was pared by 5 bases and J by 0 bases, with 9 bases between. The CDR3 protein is CASSKGRSTDTQYF. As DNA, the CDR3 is TGCGCCAGCAGTAAAGGGCGAAGCACAGATACGCAGTATTTT.

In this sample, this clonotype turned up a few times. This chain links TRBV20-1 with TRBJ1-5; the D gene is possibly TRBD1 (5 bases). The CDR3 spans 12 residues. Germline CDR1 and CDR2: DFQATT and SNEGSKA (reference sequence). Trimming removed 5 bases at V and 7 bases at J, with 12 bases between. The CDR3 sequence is CSAQTASQPQHF. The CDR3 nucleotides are TGCAGTGCTCAGACAGCGTCGCAGCCCCAGCATTTT.

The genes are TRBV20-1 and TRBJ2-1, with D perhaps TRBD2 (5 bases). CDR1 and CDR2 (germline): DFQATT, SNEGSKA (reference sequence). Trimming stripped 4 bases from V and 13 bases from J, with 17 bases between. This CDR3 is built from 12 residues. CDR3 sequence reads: CSAMGRDESQFF. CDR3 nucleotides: TGCAGTGCTATGGGCCGGGATGAGAGCCAGTTCTTC.

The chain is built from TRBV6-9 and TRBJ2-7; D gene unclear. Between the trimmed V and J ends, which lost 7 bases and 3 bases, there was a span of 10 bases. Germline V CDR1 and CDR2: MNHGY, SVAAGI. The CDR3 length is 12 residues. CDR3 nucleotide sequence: TGTGCCAGCACCGCGAAGAACTACGAGCAGTACTTC. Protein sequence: CASTAKNYEQYF.

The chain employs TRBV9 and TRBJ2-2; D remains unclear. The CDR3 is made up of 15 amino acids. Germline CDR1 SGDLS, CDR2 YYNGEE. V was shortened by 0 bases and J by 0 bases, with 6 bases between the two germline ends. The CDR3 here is CASSVEASNTGELFF. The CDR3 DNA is TGTGCCAGCAGCGTAGAGGCATCGAACACCGGGGAGCTGTTTTTT.

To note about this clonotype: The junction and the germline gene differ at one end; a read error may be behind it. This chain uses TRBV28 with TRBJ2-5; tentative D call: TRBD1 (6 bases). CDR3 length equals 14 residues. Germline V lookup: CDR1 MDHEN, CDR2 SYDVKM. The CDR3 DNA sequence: TGTGCCAGCAGTTTATTGGGACACCAGGAGACCCAGTACTTC. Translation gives CASSLLGHQETQYF.

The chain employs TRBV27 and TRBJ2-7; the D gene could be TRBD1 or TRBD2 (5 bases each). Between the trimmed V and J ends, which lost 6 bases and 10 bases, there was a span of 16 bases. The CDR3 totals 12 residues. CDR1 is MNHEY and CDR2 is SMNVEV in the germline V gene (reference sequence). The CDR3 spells CASRETGLVQYF. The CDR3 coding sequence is TGTGCCAGCAGAGAGACGGGGCTAGTCCAGTACTTC.